The present entry profiles one T cell receptor beta chain with its context. Sequencing of TCR beta drew on CD8+ and CD4+ T cells from blood. TEMRA cells were FACS-enriched, while CD8+ and CD4+ T cells were negatively isolated. A quantity of 0.5 to 1 ug RNA underwent reverse transcription using random hexamers. MiXCR was run by TCRdb on the immunoSEQ multiplex PCR reads, yielding one entry per CDR3 protein. The sample has hundreds of thousands of distinct CDR3 sequences, about 85% seen once. The V gene lost 5 bases and the J gene lost 5 bases, with 7 bases spanning the gap. This CDR3 is built from 11 residues. The entry originates in a study of CD8 T cells in Susac syndrome.

The rearrangement joins TRBV12-3 or TRBV12-4 to TRBJ2-7, with unresolved D. The sample taken for sequencing was CD8+ T cells from PBMCs. The sequence was obtained from a human donor with multiple sclerosis. CDR3 bases: TGTGCCAGCAGTAAGGGAAACGAGCAGTACTTC. This translates into CASSKGNEQYF.